A single sample is the source of the 7 T cell receptor beta chains below, sequenced in a study of cytotoxic CD8 clonotypes in ibrutinib-treated CLL. This table comes from immunoSEQ multiplex PCR, and its TCRdb copy is limited to in-frame clones, with some not included. This sample yields around 200,000 clones, of which over 65% are seen a single time; around 5.9% belongs to the top ten. Source: PBMCs, taken after 12 months of ibrutinib treatment. The receptors come from a human donor with chronic lymphocytic leukemia.

This clone was seen a single time. The chain links TRBV15 to TRBJ2-1; D uncertain. Trimming took off 5 bases at V and 5 bases at J, with 10 bases between the two ends. The V gene's germline CDR1 is LNHNV and CDR2 YYDKDF (reference sequence). The CDR3 loop spans 13 amino acids. CDR3 DNA: TGTGCCACCAGCCCCCGCCTCAACAATGAGCAGTTCTTC. Protein: CATSPRLNNEQFF.

The chain couples TRBV4-3 to TRBJ2-3; no reliable D call. With 4 bases removed from V and 1 base from J, the gap between germline ends came to 9 bases. The CDR3 sequence is 14 residues long. In germline, CDR1 is LGHNA, CDR2 YSLEER. The CDR3 region is CASSLMVGTDTQYF. In DNA form, the CDR3 reads TGCGCCAGCAGCCTCATGGTGGGCACAGATACGCAGTATTTT.

The V call is TRBV6-1, the J call TRBJ1-2; no definite D call. Germline V gives CDR1 MNHNS, CDR2 SASEGT. CDR3 length: 15 amino acids. Between the trimmed V and J ends, which lost 3 bases and 0 bases, there was a span of 11 bases. Here the CDR3 DNA reads TGTGCCAGCAGTGACGGGGTACTAGCTAACTATGGCTACACCTTC. This encodes CASSDGVLANYGYTF.

This clone has only a few counts. The V and J genes are TRBV7-6 and TRBJ1-1; possibly TRBD1 for D (5 bases). The V gene's germline CDR1 is SGHVS and CDR2 FNYEAQ. The CDR3 consists of 15 residues. The V gene lost 5 bases and the J gene lost 6 bases, with 19 bases spanning the gap. The CDR3, as DNA: TGTGCCAGCAGCCCCAGTCCAGGGAGGGGACCTGAAGCTTTCTTT. Residues: CASSPSPGRGPEAFF.

This clone has more than one count but fewer than ten. The chain joins TRBV5-1 to TRBJ1-1; TRBD1 agrees at 7 bases. V lost 4 bases, J lost 1 base, and 4 bases stayed unmatched. This CDR3 spans 14 amino acids. Germline V gene data show CDR1 as SGHRS and CDR2 as YFSETQ. CDR3 DNA sequence: TGCGCCAGCAGCCCGAGGACAGGGAACACTGAAGCTTTCTTT. Its protein product is CASSPRTGNTEAFF.

The chain carries TRBV4-2 and TRBJ1-1, with D possibly TRBD1 on 6 matching bases. This CDR3 spans 17 amino acids. Germline V CDR1 and CDR2: LGHNA, YNFKEQ. The V gene lost 0 bases and the J gene lost 11 bases, with 25 bases spanning the gap. The CDR3 bases are TGTGCCAGCAGCCAAGAAATAGGTTATGGGACACAAGTCGGGGCTTTCTTT. It encodes CASSQEIGYGTQVGAFF.

The chain links TRBV9 to TRBJ1-4, with D unclear. This CDR3 contains 16 residues. The germline V and J ends were trimmed by 3 bases and 0 bases, with 12 bases remaining between them. Germline V lookup: CDR1 SGDLS, CDR2 YYNGEE. The CDR3 is CASSARTGTTNEKLFF. The CDR3 region has the DNA TGTGCCAGCAGCGCCCGAACCGGGACAACTAATGAAAAACTGTTTTTT.